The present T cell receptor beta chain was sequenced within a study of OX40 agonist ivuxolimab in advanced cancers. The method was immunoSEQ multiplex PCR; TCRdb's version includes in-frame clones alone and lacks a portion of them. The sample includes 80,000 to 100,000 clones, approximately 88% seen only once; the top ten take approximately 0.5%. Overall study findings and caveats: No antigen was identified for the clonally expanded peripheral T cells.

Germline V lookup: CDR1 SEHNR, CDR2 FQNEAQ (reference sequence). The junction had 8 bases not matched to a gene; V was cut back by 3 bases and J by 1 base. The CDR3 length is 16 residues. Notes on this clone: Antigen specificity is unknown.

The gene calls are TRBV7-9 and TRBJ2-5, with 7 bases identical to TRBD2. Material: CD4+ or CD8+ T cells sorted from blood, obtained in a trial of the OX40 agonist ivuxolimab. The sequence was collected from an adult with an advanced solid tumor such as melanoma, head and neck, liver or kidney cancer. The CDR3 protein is CASSFGLVGGQETQYF. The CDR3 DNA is TGTGCCAGCAGCTTTGGACTAGTGGGGGGCCAAGAGACCCAGTACTTC.